What follows describes a single T cell receptor (beta chain). The antigen remains unidentified. The sample has other DNA sequences that encode this CDR3 too. The sample comes from a study of T cells in localized non-small cell lung cancer. Germline loops: CDR1 MNHEY, CDR2 SVGAGI. The CDR3 has 11 residues. V was trimmed by 6 bases and J by 3 bases, leaving 6 bases between them. The assay was immunoSEQ multiplex PCR, and TCRdb's table has in-frame clones only and misses some. The repertoire holds about 74,000 clones, with about 81% as singletons. Study results and caveats: Those with higher blood T cell density had longer overall survival. Uninvolved nearby lung showed the greatest T cell clonality, exceeding that found in tumor. Sequence data derive from only one tumor region, so heterogeneity remains possible. Appearances in adjacent lung were noted for a median roughly 50 of the top 100 tumor clones.

The genes are TRBV6-5 and TRBJ2-7; D is possibly TRBD2 (5 bases). This TCR was sampled from an older female donor with stage I lung adenocarcinoma. The starting material was peripheral blood, obtained before any cancer treatment. The CDR3 region is CASSRDYEQYF. In DNA form, the CDR3 reads TGTGCCAGCAGCCGGGACTACGAGCAGTACTTC.